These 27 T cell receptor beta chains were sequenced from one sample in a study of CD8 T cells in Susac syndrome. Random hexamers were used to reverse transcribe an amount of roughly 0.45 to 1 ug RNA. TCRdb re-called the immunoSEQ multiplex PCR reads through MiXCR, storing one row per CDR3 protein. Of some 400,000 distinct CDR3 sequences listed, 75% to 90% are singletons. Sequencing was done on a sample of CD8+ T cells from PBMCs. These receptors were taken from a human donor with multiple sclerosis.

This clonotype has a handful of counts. CDR3 DNA sequence: TGTGCCAGCAGTGACGGGACAGGGAGCCATCAGCCCCAGCATTTT. It yields the protein CASSDGTGSHQPQHF. J is TRBJ1-5 and V is TRBV6-1; 9 nucleotides agree with TRBD1. Germline V gene data show CDR1 as MNHNS and CDR2 as SASEGT. The CDR3 has 15 amino acids. After removal of 3 bases from V and 5 bases from J, the junction contained 5 bases not matched to a gene.

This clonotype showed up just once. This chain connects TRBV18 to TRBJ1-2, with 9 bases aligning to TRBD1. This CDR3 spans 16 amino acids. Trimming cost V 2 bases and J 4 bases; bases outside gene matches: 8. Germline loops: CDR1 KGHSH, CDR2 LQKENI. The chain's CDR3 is CASSPLNRGRIYGYTF. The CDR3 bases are TGTGCCAGCTCACCATTAAACAGGGGGCGCATCTATGGCTACACCTTC.

The CDR3 protein is CASSYITGHGHQPQHF. DNA of the CDR3: TGTGCCAGCAGCTATATCACAGGACATGGCCATCAGCCCCAGCATTTT. The chain couples TRBV27 to TRBJ1-5; TRBD1 is a possible D gene (5 bases). Trimming took 6 bases from V and 5 from J, leaving 20 bases between them. The CDR3 sequence is 16 residues long. CDR1 and CDR2 (germline): MNHEY, SMNVEV (reference sequence).

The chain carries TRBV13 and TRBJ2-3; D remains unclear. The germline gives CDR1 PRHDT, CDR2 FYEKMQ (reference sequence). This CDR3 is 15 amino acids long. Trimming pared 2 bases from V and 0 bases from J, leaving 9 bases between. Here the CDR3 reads CASSLFSASTDTQYF. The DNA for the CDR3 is TGTGCCAGCAGCTTATTCTCGGCTAGCACAGATACGCAGTATTTT.

The DNA for the CDR3 is TGTGCCAGCAGTGGGATGATCGGGGGGGTGGGTGCTTTCTTT. It specifies CASSGMIGGVGAFF. V gene TRBV25-1 combines with J gene TRBJ1-1; maybe TRBD1 (5 bases). Per the germline V gene, CDR1 is MGHDK and CDR2 is SYGVNS. The CDR3 has 14 amino acids. The germline V and J ends were trimmed by 4 bases and 11 bases, with 20 bases remaining between them.

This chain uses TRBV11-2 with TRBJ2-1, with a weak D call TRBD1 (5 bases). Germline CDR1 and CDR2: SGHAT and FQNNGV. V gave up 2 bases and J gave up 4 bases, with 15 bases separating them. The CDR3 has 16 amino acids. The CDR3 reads CASSLRLAGRYNEQFF. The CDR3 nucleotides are TGTGCCAGCAGCTTACGCTTGGCAGGGCGGTACAATGAGCAGTTCTTC.

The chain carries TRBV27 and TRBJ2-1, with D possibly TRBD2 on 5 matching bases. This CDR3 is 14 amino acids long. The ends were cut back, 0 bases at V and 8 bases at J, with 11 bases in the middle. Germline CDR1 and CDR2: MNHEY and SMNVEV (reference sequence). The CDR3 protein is CASSLSDFSDEQFF. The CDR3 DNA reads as TGTGCCAGCAGTTTATCCGACTTTAGCGATGAGCAGTTCTTC.

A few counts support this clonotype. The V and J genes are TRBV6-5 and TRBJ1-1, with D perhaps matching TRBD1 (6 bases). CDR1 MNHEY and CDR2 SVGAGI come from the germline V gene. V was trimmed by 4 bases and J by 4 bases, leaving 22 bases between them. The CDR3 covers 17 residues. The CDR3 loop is CASSSRFGGTKGTEAFF. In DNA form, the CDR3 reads TGTGCCAGCAGTTCTCGCTTTGGGGGCACAAAGGGCACTGAAGCTTTCTTT.

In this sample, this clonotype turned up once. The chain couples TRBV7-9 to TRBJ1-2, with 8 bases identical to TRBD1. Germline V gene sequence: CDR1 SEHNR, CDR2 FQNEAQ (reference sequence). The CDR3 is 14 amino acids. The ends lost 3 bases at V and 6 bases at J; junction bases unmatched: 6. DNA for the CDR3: TGTGCCAGCAGCTTGGTGGACAGGGCGGATGGCTACACCTTC. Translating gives CASSLVDRADGYTF.

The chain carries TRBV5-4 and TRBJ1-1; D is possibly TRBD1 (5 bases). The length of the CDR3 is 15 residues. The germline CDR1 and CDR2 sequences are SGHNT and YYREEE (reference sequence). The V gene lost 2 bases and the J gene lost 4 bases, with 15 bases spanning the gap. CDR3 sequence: CASSLVGGMPTEAFF. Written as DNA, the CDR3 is TGTGCCAGCAGCTTAGTGGGGGGAATGCCCACTGAAGCTTTCTTT.

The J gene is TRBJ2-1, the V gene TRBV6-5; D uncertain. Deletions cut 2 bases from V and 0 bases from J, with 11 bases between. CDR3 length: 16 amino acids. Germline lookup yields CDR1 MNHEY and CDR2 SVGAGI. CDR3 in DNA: TGTGCCAGCAGTTACGCGGACGGATACTCCTACAATGAGCAGTTCTTC. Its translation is CASSYADGYSYNEQFF.

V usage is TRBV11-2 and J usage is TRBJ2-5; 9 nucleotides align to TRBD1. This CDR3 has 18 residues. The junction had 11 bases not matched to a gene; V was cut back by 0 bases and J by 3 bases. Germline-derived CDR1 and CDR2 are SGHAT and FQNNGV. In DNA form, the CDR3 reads TGTGCCAGCAGCTTAGATTCTGCCGGGACAGGGTTCGAAGAGACCCAGTACTTC. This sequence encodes CASSLDSAGTGFEETQYF. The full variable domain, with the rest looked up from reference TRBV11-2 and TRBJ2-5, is EAGVAQSPRYKIIEKRQSVAFWCNPISGHATLYWYQQILGQGPKLLIQFQNNGVVDDSQLPKDRFSAERLKGVDSTLKIQPAKLEDSAVYLCASSLDSAGTGFEETQYFGPGTRLLVL.

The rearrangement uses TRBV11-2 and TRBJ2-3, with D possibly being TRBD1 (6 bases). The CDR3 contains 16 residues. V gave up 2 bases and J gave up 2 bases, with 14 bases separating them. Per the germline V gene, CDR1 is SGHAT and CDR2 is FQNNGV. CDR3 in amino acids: CASSLYGTPFTDTQYF. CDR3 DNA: TGTGCCAGCAGCTTATACGGGACACCATTCACAGATACGCAGTATTTT.

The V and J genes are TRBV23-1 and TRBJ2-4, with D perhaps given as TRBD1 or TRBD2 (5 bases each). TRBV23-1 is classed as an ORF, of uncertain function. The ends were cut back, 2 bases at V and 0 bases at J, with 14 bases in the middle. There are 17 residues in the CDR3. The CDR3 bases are TGCGCCAGCAGTCAACCCCGGACGGGGCAAGCCAAAAACATTCAGTACTTC. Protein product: CASSQPRTGQAKNIQYF.

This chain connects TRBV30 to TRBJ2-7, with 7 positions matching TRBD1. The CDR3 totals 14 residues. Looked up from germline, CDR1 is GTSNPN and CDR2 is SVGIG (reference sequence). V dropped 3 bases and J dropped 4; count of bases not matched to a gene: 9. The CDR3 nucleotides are TGTGCCTGGAGATCCCGGGACAGACTTTACGAGCAGTACTTC. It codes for CAWRSRDRLYEQYF.

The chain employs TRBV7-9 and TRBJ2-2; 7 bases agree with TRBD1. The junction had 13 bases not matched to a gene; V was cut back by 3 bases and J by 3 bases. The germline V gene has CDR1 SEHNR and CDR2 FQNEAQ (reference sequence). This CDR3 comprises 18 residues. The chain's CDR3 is CASSLDRKNGFDTGELFF. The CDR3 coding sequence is TGTGCCAGCAGCTTGGACAGGAAAAACGGCTTTGACACCGGGGAGCTGTTTTTT. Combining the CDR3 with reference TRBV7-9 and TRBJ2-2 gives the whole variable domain DTGVSQNPRHKITKRGQNVTFRCDPISEHNRLYWYRQTLGQGPEFLTYFQNEAQLEKSRLLSDRFSAERPKGSFSTLEIQRTEQGDSAMYLCASSLDRKNGFDTGELFFGEGSRLTVL.

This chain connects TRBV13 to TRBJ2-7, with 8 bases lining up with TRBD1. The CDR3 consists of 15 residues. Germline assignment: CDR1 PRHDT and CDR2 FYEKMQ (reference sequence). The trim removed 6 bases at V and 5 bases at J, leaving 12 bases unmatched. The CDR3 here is CASSPGFDRGHEQYF. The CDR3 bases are TGTGCCAGCAGTCCGGGTTTCGACAGGGGCCACGAGCAGTACTTC.

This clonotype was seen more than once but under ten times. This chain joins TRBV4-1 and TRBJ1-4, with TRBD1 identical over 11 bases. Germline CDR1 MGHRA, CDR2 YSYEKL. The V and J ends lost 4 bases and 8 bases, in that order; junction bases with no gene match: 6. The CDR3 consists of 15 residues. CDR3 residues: CASSPTGQGEEKLFF. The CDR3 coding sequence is TGCGCCAGCAGCCCTACGGGACAGGGGGAAGAAAAACTGTTTTTT.

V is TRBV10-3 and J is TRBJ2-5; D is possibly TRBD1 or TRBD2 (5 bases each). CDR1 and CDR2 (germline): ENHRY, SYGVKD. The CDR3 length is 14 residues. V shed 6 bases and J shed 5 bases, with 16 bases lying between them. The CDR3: CAIRGVGPKETQYF. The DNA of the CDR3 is TGTGCCATCAGGGGGGTAGGGCCAAAGGAGACCCAGTACTTC.

CDR3 region: CASSPNEKLFF. The DNA for the CDR3 is TGTGCCAGCAGCCCCAATGAAAAACTGTTTTTT. The gene calls are TRBV2 and TRBJ1-4; no clear D. This CDR3 has 11 residues. Germline V gene data show CDR1 as SNHLY and CDR2 as FYNNEI. The germline V and J ends were trimmed by 6 bases and 5 bases, with 4 bases remaining between them.

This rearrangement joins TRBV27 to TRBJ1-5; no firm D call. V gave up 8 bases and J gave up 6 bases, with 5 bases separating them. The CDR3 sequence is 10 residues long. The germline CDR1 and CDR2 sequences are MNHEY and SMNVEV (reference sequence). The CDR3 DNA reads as TGTGCCAGCGGACGTCAGCCCCAGCATTTT. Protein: CASGRQPQHF.

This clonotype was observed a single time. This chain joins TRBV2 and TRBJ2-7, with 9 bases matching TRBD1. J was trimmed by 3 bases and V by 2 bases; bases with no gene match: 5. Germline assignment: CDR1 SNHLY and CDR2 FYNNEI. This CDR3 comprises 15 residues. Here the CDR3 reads CASSEPGTGIYEQYF. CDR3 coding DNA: TGTGCCAGCAGTGAACCCGGGACAGGGATCTACGAGCAGTACTTC.

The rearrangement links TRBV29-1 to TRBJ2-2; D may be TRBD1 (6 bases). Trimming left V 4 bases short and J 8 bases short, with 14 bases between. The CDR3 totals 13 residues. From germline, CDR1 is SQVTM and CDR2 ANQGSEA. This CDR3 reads CSVAYQGFGELFF. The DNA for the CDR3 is TGCAGCGTTGCGTACCAGGGGTTTGGGGAGCTGTTTTTT.

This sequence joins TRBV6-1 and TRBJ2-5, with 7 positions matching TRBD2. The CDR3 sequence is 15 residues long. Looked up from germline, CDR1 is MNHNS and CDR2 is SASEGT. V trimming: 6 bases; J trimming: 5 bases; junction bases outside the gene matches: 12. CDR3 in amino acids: CASRTGLVRGETQYF. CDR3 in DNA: TGTGCCAGCAGGACCGGACTAGTACGGGGGGAGACCCAGTACTTC.

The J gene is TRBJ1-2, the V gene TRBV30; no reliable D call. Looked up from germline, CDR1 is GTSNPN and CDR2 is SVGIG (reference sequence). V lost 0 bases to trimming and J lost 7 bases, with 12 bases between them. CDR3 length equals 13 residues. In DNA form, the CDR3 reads TGTGCCTGGAGTGTACTTGGTAGTATTGGCTACACCTTC. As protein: CAWSVLGSIGYTF. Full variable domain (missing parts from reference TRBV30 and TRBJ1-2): SQTIHQWPATLVQPVGSPLSLECTVEGTSNPNLYWYRQAAGRGLQLLFYSVGIGQISSEVPQNLSASRPQDRQFILSSKKLLLSDSGFYLCAWSVLGSIGYTFGSGTRLTVV.

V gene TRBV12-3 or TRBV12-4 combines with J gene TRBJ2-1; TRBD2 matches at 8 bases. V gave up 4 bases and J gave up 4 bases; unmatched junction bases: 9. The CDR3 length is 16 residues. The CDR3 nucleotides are TGTGCCAGCAGTTCCGGAAGCGGGGGTAGTTACAATGAGCAGTTCTTC. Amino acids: CASSSGSGGSYNEQFF.

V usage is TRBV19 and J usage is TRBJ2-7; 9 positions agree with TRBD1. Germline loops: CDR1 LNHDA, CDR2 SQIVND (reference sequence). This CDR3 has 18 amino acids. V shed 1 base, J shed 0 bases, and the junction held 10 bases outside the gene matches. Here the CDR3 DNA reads TGTGCCAGTAGTATAGCTTCAGGGACAGGGAGCCCCTCCTACGAGCAGTACTTC. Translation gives CASSIASGTGSPSYEQYF.